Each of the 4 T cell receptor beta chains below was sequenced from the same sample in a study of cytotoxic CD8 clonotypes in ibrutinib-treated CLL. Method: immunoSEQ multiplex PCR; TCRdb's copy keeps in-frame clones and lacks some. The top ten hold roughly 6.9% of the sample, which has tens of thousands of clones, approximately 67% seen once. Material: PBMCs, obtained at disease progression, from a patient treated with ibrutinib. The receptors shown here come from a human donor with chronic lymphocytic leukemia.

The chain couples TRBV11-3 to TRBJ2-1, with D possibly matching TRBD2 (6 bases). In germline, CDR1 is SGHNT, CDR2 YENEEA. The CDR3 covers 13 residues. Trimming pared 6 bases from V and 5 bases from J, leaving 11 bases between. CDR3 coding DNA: TGTGCCAGCAGTGGAGGGGTCGACAATGAGCAGTTCTTC. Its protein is CASSGGVDNEQFF.

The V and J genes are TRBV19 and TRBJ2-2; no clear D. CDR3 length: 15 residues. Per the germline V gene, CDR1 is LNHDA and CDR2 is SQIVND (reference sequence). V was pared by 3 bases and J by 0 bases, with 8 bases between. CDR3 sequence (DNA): TGTGCCAGTAGTATTGGGAACGCGAACACCGGGGAGCTGTTTTTT. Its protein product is CASSIGNANTGELFF.

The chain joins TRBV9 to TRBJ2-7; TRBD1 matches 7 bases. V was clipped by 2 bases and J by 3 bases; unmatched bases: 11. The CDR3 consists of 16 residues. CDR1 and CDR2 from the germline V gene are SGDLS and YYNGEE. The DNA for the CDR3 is TGTGCCAGCAGCGTTAGTTCGGACAGGTTCGTCTACGAGCAGTACTTC. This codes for CASSVSSDRFVYEQYF. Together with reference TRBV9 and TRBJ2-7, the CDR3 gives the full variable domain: DSGVTQTPKHLITATGQRVTLRCSPRSGDLSVYWYQQSLDQGLQFLIQYYNGEERAKGNILERFSAQQFPDLHSELNLSSLELGDSALYFCASSVSSDRFVYEQYFGPGTRLTVT.

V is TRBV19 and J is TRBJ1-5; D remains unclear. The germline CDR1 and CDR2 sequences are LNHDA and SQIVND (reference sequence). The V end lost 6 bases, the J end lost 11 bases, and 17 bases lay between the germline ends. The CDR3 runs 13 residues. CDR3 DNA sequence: TGTGCCAGTAGGACTAGAGACAAGGCATCCCAGCATTTT. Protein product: CASRTRDKASQHF. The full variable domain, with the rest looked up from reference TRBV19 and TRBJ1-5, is DGGITQSPKYLFRKEGQNVTLSCEQNLNHDAMYWYRQDPGQGLRLIYYSQIVNDFQKGDIAEGYSVSREKKESFPLTVTSAQKNPTAFYLCASRTRDKASQHFGDGTRLSIL.